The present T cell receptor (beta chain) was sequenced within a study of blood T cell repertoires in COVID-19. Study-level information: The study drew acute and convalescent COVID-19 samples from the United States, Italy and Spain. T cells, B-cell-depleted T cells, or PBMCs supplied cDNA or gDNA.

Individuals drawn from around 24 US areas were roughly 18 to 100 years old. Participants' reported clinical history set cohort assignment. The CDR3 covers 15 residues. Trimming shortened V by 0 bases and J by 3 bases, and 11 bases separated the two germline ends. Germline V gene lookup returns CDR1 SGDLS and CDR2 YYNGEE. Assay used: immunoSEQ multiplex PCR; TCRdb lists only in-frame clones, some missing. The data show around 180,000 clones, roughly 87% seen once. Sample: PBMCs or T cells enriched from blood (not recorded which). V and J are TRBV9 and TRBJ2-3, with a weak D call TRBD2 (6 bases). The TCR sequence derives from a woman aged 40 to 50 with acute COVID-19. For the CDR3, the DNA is TGTGCCAGCAGCGTAGCCCCCGGGGGAACAGATACGCAGTATTTT. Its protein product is CASSVAPGGTDTQYF.